This T cell receptor beta chain was sequenced during a study of radiation and T cells in renal cell carcinoma. Profiling relied on immunoSEQ multiplex PCR, and the TCRdb table lists in-frame clones only, not all of them. The table lists about 130,000 clones, roughly 91% of them singletons. Germline V gene data show CDR1 as GTSNPN and CDR2 as SVGIG (reference sequence). Trimming took 5 bases from V and 4 from J, leaving 5 bases between them. CDR3 length: 10 residues. Time point defined: blood 2 weeks post-SBRT. Stated treatment: 15 Gy SBRT to primary tumor, nephrectomy 4 weeks later. This chain joins TRBV30 and TRBJ1-2; D is ambiguous. Here the sequenced sample was blood, taken from a patient whose treatment included radiotherapy and nephrectomy. The TCR originated in an older woman with renal cell carcinoma. CDR3 sequence reads: CAWRSYGYTF. The CDR3 bases are TGTGCCTGGCGAAGCTATGGCTACACCTTC.